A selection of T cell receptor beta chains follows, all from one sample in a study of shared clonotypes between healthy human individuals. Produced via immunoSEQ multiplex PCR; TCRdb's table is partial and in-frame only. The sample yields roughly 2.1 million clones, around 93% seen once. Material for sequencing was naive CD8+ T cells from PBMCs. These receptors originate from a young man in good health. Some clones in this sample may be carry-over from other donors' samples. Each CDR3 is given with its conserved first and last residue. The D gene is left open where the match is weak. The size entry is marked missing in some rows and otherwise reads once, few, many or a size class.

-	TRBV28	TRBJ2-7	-	CASSPSPVTYEQYF	TGTGCCAGCAGCCCGTCGCCGGTAACCTACGAGCAGTACTTC
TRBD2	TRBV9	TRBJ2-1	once	CASSPRMRREHNEQFF	TGTGCCAGCAGCCCGAGAATGAGGCGGGAGCACAATGAGCAGTTCTTC
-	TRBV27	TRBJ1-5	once	CASSLAQDQPQHF	TGTGCCAGCAGTTTAGCCCAGGATCAGCCCCAGCATTTT
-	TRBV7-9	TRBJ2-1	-	CASSLVANEQFF	TGTGCCAGCAGCTTGGTAGCTAATGAGCAGTTCTTC
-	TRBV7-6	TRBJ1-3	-	CASSPLSGRTAGSGNTIYF	TGTGCCAGCAGCCCTCTTTCAGGCCGGACGGCGGGCTCTGGAAACACCATATATTTT
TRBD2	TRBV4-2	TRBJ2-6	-	CASSQDLASGFGANVLTF	TGTGCCAGCAGCCAAGATTTGGCTAGCGGGTTTGGGGCCAACGTCCTGACTTTC
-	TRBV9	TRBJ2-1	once	CASSVSLEGMGYNEQFF	TGTGCCAGCAGCGTATCCCTGGAGGGGATGGGCTACAATGAGCAGTTCTTC
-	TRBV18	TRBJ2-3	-	CASSLRDLDTQYF	TGTGCCAGCTCACTTCGGGATTTAGATACGCAGTATTTT
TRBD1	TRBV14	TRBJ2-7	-	CASSQDGFGTGQYEQYF	TGTGCCAGCAGCCAAGATGGTTTCGGGACAGGGCAATACGAGCAGTACTTC
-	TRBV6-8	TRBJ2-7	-	CASNSPRQFSVEQYF	TGTGCCAGCAATTCGCCGAGACAGTTCAGCGTCGAGCAGTACTTC
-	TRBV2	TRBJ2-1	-	CASSEALRQGKNEQFF	TGTGCCAGCAGTGAAGCGCTCCGGCAGGGAAAGAATGAGCAGTTCTTC